Following are 27 T cell receptor beta chains from one sample sequenced in a study of shared clonotypes between healthy human individuals (dated by TCRdb to the early 2020s). The library relied on the immunoSEQ multiplex PCR assay. The source is immuneACCESS, and TCRdb retained only in-frame sequences with V and J called. Part of the clones is not carried over; for the studies checked, unresolved V genes explain less than half of this, and the remainder is unexplained. The sample yields about 1.9 million clones; about 93% were counted once. The ten largest clones take up around 1.8% of the sample. CD8 naive samples were CD45RO-negative cells positively selected for CCR7, giving a CD45RA+CCR7+ population that excluded TemRA cells. Sample: naive CD8+ T cells from PBMCs. The label giving this sample's cell subset or site can be read as: CD45RA+CCR7+. These receptors were obtained from a young man in good health. Some clones in this sample may be carry-over from other donors' samples.

This chain joins TRBV4-3 and TRBJ2-7, with 8 bases that match TRBD1. The ends lost 5 bases at V and 0 bases at J; junction bases unmatched: 3. CDR1 is LGHNA, CDR2 YSLEER, per germline. CDR3 size: 14 residues. The CDR3 region has the DNA TGCGCCAGCAGCGAAGGACAGGGCTCCTACGAGCAGTACTTC. Residues: CASSEGQGSYEQYF.

This chain uses TRBV29-1 with TRBJ1-2, with no clear D. CDR3 length equals 15 residues. CDR1 SQVTM and CDR2 ANQGSEA come from the germline V gene. The V end lost 6 bases, the J end lost 3 bases, and 20 bases lay between the germline ends. The CDR3 DNA is TGCAGCGTACAAACCCCTGGGTGGGCCCACTATGGCTACACCTTC. Encoded protein: CSVQTPGWAHYGYTF.

The chain has TRBV7-8 and TRBJ1-1, with D tentatively TRBD1 (5 bases). The CDR3 has 11 amino acids. CDR1 and CDR2 (germline): SGHVS, FQNEAQ. Trimming shortened V by 5 bases and J by 11 bases, and 12 bases separated the two germline ends. CDR3 bases: TGTGCCAGCAGCCCGGGGGTAATTGCTTTCTTT. Amino acid sequence: CASSPGVIAFF.

V gene TRBV13 combines with J gene TRBJ1-2; a possible D gene is TRBD1 (5 bases). The CDR3 sequence is 16 residues long. The V end was cut by 3 bases, the J end by 1 base, with 15 bases between. In germline, CDR1 is PRHDT, CDR2 FYEKMQ (reference sequence). The CDR3 here is CASSLADRIINYGYTF. The CDR3 DNA is TGTGCCAGCAGCTTGGCCGACAGAATAATTAACTATGGCTACACCTTC.

About this clone: The same CDR3 also results from other DNA sequences found in this sample. The chain links TRBV6-5 to TRBJ2-2; D is unclear. V lost 2 bases to trimming and J lost 5 bases, with 6 bases between them. The CDR3 consists of 13 residues. CDR1 and CDR2 from the germline V gene are MNHEY and SVGAGI. The CDR3 DNA is TGTGCCAGCAGTTACGTGGGAACCGGGGAGCTGTTTTTT. Its protein is CASSYVGTGELFF.

The chain links TRBV6-5 to TRBJ2-7; D perhaps matches TRBD1 (5 bases). The germline V and J ends were trimmed by 5 bases and 2 bases, with 16 bases remaining between them. Germline assignment: CDR1 MNHEY and CDR2 SVGAGI. The length of the CDR3 is 15 residues. The CDR3 sequence: CASSRATAQTYEQYF. The CDR3 coding sequence is TGTGCCAGCAGTAGAGCGACAGCCCAGACCTACGAGCAGTACTTC.

This chain connects TRBV6-1 to TRBJ1-5, with D tentatively TRBD1 (5 bases). The CDR3 is 16 amino acids. The germline gives CDR1 MNHNS, CDR2 SASEGT. Trimming removed 2 bases from V and 1 base from J, with 12 bases in between. CDR3 nucleotides: TGTGCCAGCAGTGAATTTACGGGGGTGAGCAATCAGCCCCAGCATTTT. Its protein is CASSEFTGVSNQPQHF.

The gene calls are TRBV30 and TRBJ2-3; the D is unclear. This CDR3 is built from 15 residues. Germline lookup yields CDR1 GTSNPN and CDR2 SVGIG (reference sequence). The V end lost 0 bases, the J end lost 0 bases, and 10 bases lay between the germline ends. CDR3 sequence reads: CAWSVIPSSTDTQYF. In nucleotides, the CDR3 is TGTGCCTGGAGTGTAATTCCATCTAGCACAGATACGCAGTATTTT.

The chain recombines TRBV27 with TRBJ2-1, with 9 bases fitting TRBD2. The CDR3 covers 16 residues. Looked up from germline, CDR1 is MNHEY and CDR2 is SMNVEV (reference sequence). J lost 9 bases, V lost 3 bases, and 12 bases had no gene match. The CDR3 sequence is CASSFISGRISGEQFF. CDR3 nucleotides: TGTGCCAGCAGTTTTATTAGCGGGAGAATAAGTGGTGAGCAGTTCTTC.

This chain links TRBV19 with TRBJ1-5; D gene ambiguous. The CDR3 extends over 15 amino acids. Germline V lookup: CDR1 LNHDA, CDR2 SQIVND (reference sequence). The ends were cut back, 3 bases at V and 0 bases at J, with 9 bases in the middle. The CDR3 DNA is TGTGCCAGTAGTATGTCTCTCTATAGCAATCAGCCCCAGCATTTT. Translated, it gives CASSMSLYSNQPQHF. Full variable domain (outside the CDR3, taken from reference TRBV19 and TRBJ1-5): DGGITQSPKYLFRKEGQNVTLSCEQNLNHDAMYWYRQDPGQGLRLIYYSQIVNDFQKGDIAEGYSVSREKKESFPLTVTSAQKNPTAFYLCASSMSLYSNQPQHFGDGTRLSIL.

V and J are TRBV30 and TRBJ2-7; 9 bases are a match to TRBD1. Germline V gene data show CDR1 as GTSNPN and CDR2 as SVGIG (reference sequence). V shed 6 bases, J shed 2 bases, and the junction held 8 bases outside the gene matches. This CDR3 has 14 amino acids. The CDR3 nucleotides are TGTGCCTGCCAGGGACAGGGAATACCCTACGAGCAGTACTTC. Its translation is CACQGQGIPYEQYF.

The chain carries TRBV25-1 and TRBJ1-5; D unclear. Trimming removed 7 bases at V and 4 bases at J, with 14 bases between. Germline lookup yields CDR1 MGHDK and CDR2 SYGVNS. The CDR3 loop spans 14 amino acids. In DNA, the CDR3 is TGTGCCAGCACCGCCGGGGAAGGGAATCAGCCCCAGCATTTT. This encodes CASTAGEGNQPQHF.

The chain carries TRBV6-5 and TRBJ2-2, with 7 bases fitting TRBD1. Germline V lookup: CDR1 MNHEY, CDR2 SVGAGI. V was clipped by 6 bases and J by 3 bases; unmatched bases: 4. The CDR3 totals 14 residues. The CDR3 region is CASRVGQDTGELFF. The CDR3 DNA reads as TGTGCCAGCAGAGTTGGACAGGACACCGGGGAGCTGTTTTTT.

The chain joins TRBV10-3 to TRBJ2-6; 7 nucleotides agree with TRBD1. CDR1 is ENHRY and CDR2 is SYGVKD in the germline V gene. J lost 0 bases, V lost 4 bases, and 6 bases had no gene match. CDR3 length: 17 amino acids. The CDR3 spells CAISVGTESSGANVLTF. In nucleotides, the CDR3 is TGTGCCATCAGTGTCGGGACAGAAAGCTCTGGGGCCAACGTCCTGACTTTC.

Only one count was recorded for this clone. The chain recombines TRBV5-5 with TRBJ1-5; 8 bases are shared with TRBD1. Losses at the gene ends were 0 bases for V and 6 bases for J; bases not matched to a gene: 5. The length of the CDR3 is 15 residues. The germline V gene encodes CDR1 SGHKS and CDR2 YYEKEE (reference sequence). DNA of the CDR3: TGTGCCAGCAGCTTGGCGTGGCAGGGGGCTCAGCCCCAGCATTTT. This sequence encodes CASSLAWQGAQPQHF.

This chain links TRBV6-7 with TRBJ2-1; 14 bases agree with TRBD2. TRBV6-7 is designated an ORF whose function remains uncertain. This CDR3 has 16 residues. With V trimmed by 2 bases and J by 6 bases, 3 bases remained unmatched. The CDR3 here is CASSYPGTSGSNEQFF. CDR3 DNA sequence: TGTGCCAGCAGTTACCCCGGGACTAGCGGGAGCAATGAGCAGTTCTTC.

The chain links TRBV5-1 to TRBJ2-5, with D maybe TRBD1 (6 bases). Germline loops: CDR1 SGHRS, CDR2 YFSETQ. CDR3 length equals 14 residues. V lost 2 bases, J lost 0 bases, and 8 bases lay in between. CDR3 residues: CASSFDRNQETQYF. CDR3 in DNA: TGCGCCAGCAGCTTTGACAGGAACCAAGAGACCCAGTACTTC.

The gene calls are TRBV11-3 and TRBJ2-7, with 13 bases fitting TRBD2. Germline lookup yields CDR1 SGHNT and CDR2 YENEEA. The V and J ends lost 0 bases and 2 bases, in that order; junction bases with no gene match: 7. This CDR3 is 18 amino acids long. The CDR3 DNA reads as TGTGCCAGCAGCTTAGATTGGGGACTAGCGGGAATCACCTACGAGCAGTACTTC. Amino acids: CASSLDWGLAGITYEQYF.

This clone was counted between two and nine times. The chain carries TRBV4-2 and TRBJ2-7, with D possibly being TRBD1 (5 bases). The germline V gene has CDR1 LGHNA and CDR2 YNFKEQ. The CDR3 runs 14 residues. V shed 0 bases and J shed 3 bases, with 9 bases lying between them. This CDR3 is CASSQDRVNYEQYF. CDR3 coding DNA: TGTGCCAGCAGCCAAGACAGGGTCAACTACGAGCAGTACTTC.

The V and J genes are TRBV5-1 and TRBJ1-1; 7 positions match TRBD1. CDR1 is SGHRS, CDR2 YFSETQ, per germline. The CDR3 runs 15 residues. Unmatched junction bases numbered 8, after V lost 5 bases and J lost 1 base. CDR3 protein: CASSIPQGRNTEAFF. The CDR3 DNA sequence: TGCGCCAGCAGTATTCCACAGGGGCGGAACACTGAAGCTTTCTTT. Variable domain in full (rest from reference TRBV5-1 and TRBJ1-1): KAGVTQTPRYLIKTRGQQVTLSCSPISGHRSVSWYQQTPGQGLQFLFEYFSETQRNKGNFPGRFSGRQFSNSRSEMNVSTLELGDSALYLCASSIPQGRNTEAFFGQGTRLTVV.

This chain links TRBV7-6 with TRBJ2-7; D unresolved. V lost 1 base, J lost 0 bases, and 7 bases lay in between. In germline, CDR1 is SGHVS, CDR2 FNYEAQ. This CDR3 has 14 amino acids. This chain's CDR3 is CASSLVLNSYEQYF. CDR3 DNA: TGTGCCAGCAGCTTAGTCCTAAACTCCTACGAGCAGTACTTC.

This chain links TRBV19 with TRBJ1-2; D not certain. The germline V gene encodes CDR1 LNHDA and CDR2 SQIVND (reference sequence). The CDR3 extends over 13 amino acids. Trimming shortened V by 5 bases and J by 3 bases, and 10 bases separated the two germline ends. The CDR3, as DNA: TGTGCCAGTAGTCCGGGATCGGACTATGGCTACACCTTC. Translated: CASSPGSDYGYTF.

This sequence joins TRBV2 and TRBJ2-2, with 8 bases fitting TRBD1. Germline V gene lookup returns CDR1 SNHLY and CDR2 FYNNEI. There are 16 residues in the CDR3. V lost 1 base to trimming and J lost 3 bases; unmatched junction nucleotides: 4. CDR3 DNA: TGTGCCAGCAGTGAAGAAACAGGGGGATACACCGGGGAGCTGTTTTTT. Amino acid sequence: CASSEETGGYTGELFF.

The V call is TRBV7-2, the J call TRBJ2-3; D is undetermined. Germline lookup yields CDR1 SGHTA and CDR2 FQGNSA. CDR3 size: 18 residues. Deletions cut 3 bases from V and 0 bases from J, with 19 bases between. The CDR3 protein is CASSFVVLIRASTDTQYF. The CDR3 nucleotides are TGTGCCAGCAGCTTTGTTGTCTTAATTAGGGCAAGCACAGATACGCAGTATTTT. Complete variable domain (other parts from reference TRBV7-2 and TRBJ2-3): GAGVSQSPSNKVTEKGKDVELRCDPISGHTALYWYRQSLGQGLEFLIYFQGNSAPDKSGLPSDRFSAERTGGSVSTLTIQRTQQEDSAVYLCASSFVVLIRASTDTQYFGPGTRLTVL.

The rearrangement links TRBV4-1 to TRBJ2-2; perhaps TRBD1 as D (7 bases). The CDR3 covers 19 residues. V was clipped by 4 bases and J by 0 bases, with 21 bases between them. Germline V gene sequence: CDR1 MGHRA, CDR2 YSYEKL. In nucleotides, the CDR3 is TGCGCCAGCAGCCCAGGGGGGTCTGGAGGGGTCCCGAACACCGGGGAGCTGTTTTTT. This sequence encodes CASSPGGSGGVPNTGELFF.

This clone was found a few times. The chain has TRBV7-6 and TRBJ1-5; D gene unclear. The CDR3 totals 15 residues. Trimming stripped 3 bases from V and 2 bases from J, with 11 bases between. Germline-derived CDR1 and CDR2 are SGHVS and FNYEAQ. Here the CDR3 DNA reads TGTGCCAGCAGCTTGCTAGCAAGCGGCAATCAGCCCCAGCATTTT. It specifies CASSLLASGNQPQHF.

The CDR3, as DNA: TGCGCCAGCAGCCAAGAGGTACGGGGGTCCACAGATACGCAGTATTTT. Its protein product is CASSQEVRGSTDTQYF. The genes are TRBV4-1 and TRBJ2-3, with D possibly matching TRBD2 (6 bases). The germline gives CDR1 MGHRA, CDR2 YSYEKL. The CDR3 is 16 residues long. V gave up 0 bases and J gave up 2 bases, with 12 bases separating them.